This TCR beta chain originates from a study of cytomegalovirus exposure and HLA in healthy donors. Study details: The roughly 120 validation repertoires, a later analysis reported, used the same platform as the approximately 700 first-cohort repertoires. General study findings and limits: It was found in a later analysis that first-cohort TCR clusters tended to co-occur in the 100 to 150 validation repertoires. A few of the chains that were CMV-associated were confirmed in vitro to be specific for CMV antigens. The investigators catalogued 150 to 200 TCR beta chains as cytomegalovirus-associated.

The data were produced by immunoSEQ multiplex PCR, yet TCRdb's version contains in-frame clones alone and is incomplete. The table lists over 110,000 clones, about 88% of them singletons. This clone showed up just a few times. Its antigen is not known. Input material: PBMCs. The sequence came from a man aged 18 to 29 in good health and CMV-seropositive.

The chain's CDR3 is CASSYGRDSNEKLFF. The CDR3 bases are TGTGCCAGCAGTTACGGTCGGGACAGTAATGAAAAACTGTTTTTT. This chain joins TRBV27 and TRBJ1-4; 7 nucleotides agree with TRBD1. CDR3 size: 15 residues. Trimming removed 4 bases from V and 4 bases from J; junction bases left unmatched: 6. Germline loops: CDR1 MNHEY, CDR2 SMNVEV (reference sequence).